What follows describes a single T cell receptor (beta chain). This sample is drawn from a study of T cells expressing NK-cell markers. Study in general: Repertoires of TCR beta were obtained from T cells sorted as CD3+CD56+NKG2C+, CD3+CD56+NKG2C- and CD3+CD56-NKG2C+.

Germline loops: CDR1 SQVTM, CDR2 ANQGSEA. This CDR3 has 13 residues. With the 5' RACE reads reprocessed, TCRdb shows one record per CDR3 protein and no DNA. The table for this sample gives 450,000 to 600,000 distinct CDR3 sequences. Sequencing was done on a sample of blood T cells: a sorted CD56 or NKG2C T cell subset, CD4+ or CD8+ T cells, or bulk PBMC T cells (not recorded which). The gene calls are TRBV29-1 and TRBJ1-1; the D call from TCRdb, TRBD1, cannot be confirmed without DNA. The origin of this receptor is a man in his late teens or twenties in good health. The CDR3 loop is CSVGPPGATEAFF.